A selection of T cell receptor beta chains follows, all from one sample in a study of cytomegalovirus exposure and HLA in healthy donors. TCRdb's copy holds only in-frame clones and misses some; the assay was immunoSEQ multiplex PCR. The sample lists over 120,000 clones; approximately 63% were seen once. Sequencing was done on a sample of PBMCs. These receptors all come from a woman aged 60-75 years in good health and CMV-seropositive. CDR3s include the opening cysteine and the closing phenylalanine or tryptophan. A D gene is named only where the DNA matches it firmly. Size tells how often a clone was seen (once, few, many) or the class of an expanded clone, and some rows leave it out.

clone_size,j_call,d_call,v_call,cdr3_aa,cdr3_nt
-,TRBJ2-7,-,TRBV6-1,CASSLLRYEQYF,TGTGCCAGCAGCCTTCTCCGCTACGAGCAGTACTTC
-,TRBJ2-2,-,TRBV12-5,CASGLPPEPRDTGELFF,TGTGCTAGTGGTTTGCCACCCGAGCCGCGTGACACCGGGGAGCTGTTTTTT
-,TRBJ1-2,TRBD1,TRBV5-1,CASSHDRGLYGYTF,TGCGCCAGCAGCCACGACAGGGGACTCTATGGCTACACCTTC
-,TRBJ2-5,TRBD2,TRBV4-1,CASSQDRGTSAKETQYF,TGCGCCAGCAGCCAAGATCGGGGGACTAGCGCAAAAGAGACCCAGTACTTC
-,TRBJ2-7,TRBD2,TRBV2,CASSDKKSGTRNEQYF,TGTGCCAGCAGTGATAAAAAATCCGGGACTAGAAACGAGCAGTACTTC
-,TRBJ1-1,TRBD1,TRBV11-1,CASSVTGGGPNTEAFF,TGTGCCAGCAGCGTGACAGGGGGCGGGCCGAACACTGAAGCTTTCTTT
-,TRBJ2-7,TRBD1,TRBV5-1,CASSTTGVREQYF,TGCGCCAGCAGCACCACAGGGGTACGGGAGCAGTACTTC
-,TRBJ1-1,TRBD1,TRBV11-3,CASSLDLRGMDTEAFF,TGTGCCAGCAGCTTAGACCTCAGGGGGATGGACACTGAAGCTTTCTTT
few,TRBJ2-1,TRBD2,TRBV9,CASSATSGSTNEQFF,TGTGCCAGCAGTGCGACTAGCGGGAGTACGAATGAGCAGTTCTTC
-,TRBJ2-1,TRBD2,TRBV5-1,CASSLLGASGRSDEQFF,TGCGCCAGCAGCTTGTTAGGGGCCAGCGGGAGGTCGGATGAGCAGTTCTTC
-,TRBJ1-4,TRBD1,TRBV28,CASSFWTGGQEKLFF,TGTGCCAGCAGTTTCTGGACAGGGGGACAGGAAAAACTGTTTTTT
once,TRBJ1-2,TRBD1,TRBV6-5,CASSQRRQGDGYTF,TGTGCCAGCAGCCAAAGGAGACAGGGGGATGGCTACACCTTC
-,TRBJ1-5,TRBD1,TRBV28,CASSFDRVHQPQHF,TGTGCCAGCAGCTTTGACAGGGTACATCAGCCCCAGCATTTT
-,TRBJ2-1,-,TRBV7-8,CASSPQFAFGEQFF,TGTGCCAGCAGCCCGCAATTCGCGTTCGGTGAGCAGTTCTTC
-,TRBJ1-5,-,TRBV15,CATSTGIRGTVIGNQPQHF,TGTGCCACCAGCACCGGTATACGCGGGACGGTTATCGGCAATCAGCCCCAGCATTTT
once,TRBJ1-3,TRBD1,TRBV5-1,CASSPGTAPSGNTIYF,TGCGCCAGCAGCCCCGGGACAGCCCCCTCTGGAAACACCATATATTTT
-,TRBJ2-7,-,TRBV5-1,CASSGGQILHEQYF,TGCGCCAGCAGCGGCGGACAGATATTACACGAGCAGTACTTC
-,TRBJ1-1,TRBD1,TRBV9,CASSPRDRAMNTEAFF,TGTGCCAGCAGCCCGAGGGACAGGGCAATGAACACTGAAGCTTTCTTT
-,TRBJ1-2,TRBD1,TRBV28,CASSSTTGHYGYTF,TGTGCCAGCAGTTCCACGACAGGGCACTATGGCTACACCTTC
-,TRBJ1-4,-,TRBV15,CATSRDGDEKLFF,TGTGCCACCAGCAGAGACGGGGATGAAAAACTGTTTTTT
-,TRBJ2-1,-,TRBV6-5,CASSYSMSVSYNEQFF,TGTGCCAGCAGTTACTCGATGTCAGTATCCTACAATGAGCAGTTCTTC
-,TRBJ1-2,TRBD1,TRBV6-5,CASRPHWDSYGYTF,TGTGCCAGCAGACCCCACTGGGACAGCTATGGCTACACCTTC